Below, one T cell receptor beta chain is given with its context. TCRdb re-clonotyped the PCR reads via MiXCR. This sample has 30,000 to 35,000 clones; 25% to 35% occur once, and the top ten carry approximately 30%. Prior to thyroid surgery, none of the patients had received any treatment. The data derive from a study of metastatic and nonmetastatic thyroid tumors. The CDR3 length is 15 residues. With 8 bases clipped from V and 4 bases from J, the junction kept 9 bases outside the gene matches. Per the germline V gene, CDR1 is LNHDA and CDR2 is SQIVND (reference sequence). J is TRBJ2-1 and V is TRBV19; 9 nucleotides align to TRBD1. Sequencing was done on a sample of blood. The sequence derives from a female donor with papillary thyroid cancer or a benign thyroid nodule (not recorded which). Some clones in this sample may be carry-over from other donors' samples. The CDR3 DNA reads TGTGCCAGTCGACCGAGACAGGGGGGTTACAATGAGCAGTTCTTC. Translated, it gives CASRPRQGGYNEQFF.